This T cell receptor beta chain was captured in a study of T-cell memory formation after mild COVID-19. This clonotype showed up just a few times. Using its own MiXCR run on the 5' RACE reads, TCRdb lists one record per CDR3 protein. The sample shows approximately 250,000 distinct CDR3 sequences, 16% of them seen only once. Source material: PBMCs or a T cell subset sorted from them (not recorded which). The TCR sequence derives from a man aged 18 to 30 who had mild COVID-19 (a few samples of this study predate the infection). Cell type and time point are not known.

In DNA, the CDR3 is TGTGCCAGCAGCCGGGGACTAGGCATTCAGTACTTC. Its translation: CASSRGLGIQYF. The chain recombines TRBV12-3 or TRBV12-4 with TRBJ2-4, with 8 bases aligning to TRBD2. The CDR3 has 12 residues. Trimming took 6 bases from V and 9 from J; bases not matched to a gene: 4.